This TCR beta chain was identified in a study of blood T cell repertoires in COVID-19 (dated by TCRdb to about 2020). For the study in its entirety: Samples from collaborators originated in the United States, Italy and Spain and spanned both the acute and convalescent phases of COVID-19. Where available, HLA class I and class II types were obtained from metadata supplied by the sample provider rather than from assay-based typing. Subjects who had been exposed to COVID-19, were actively infected with it, or had recovered from it provided the deeply sampled blood TCRbeta repertoires that made up the dataset. The repertoires were made available in a free public database intended to serve as a resource for research on the immune response to SARS-CoV-2. The prospective study material was composed of cDNA or gDNA derived from T cells, B-cell-depleted T cells, or PBMCs. Samples came from the ongoing ImmuneRACE study (first 160 participants) plus 1,254 subjects from 6 global collaborators. Sample metadata almost always included a de-identified subject ID, COVID-19 status, age in years and sex. Results and caveats for the whole study, not just this receptor: How much clinical and demographic metadata was included differed by source and by participant, and the metadata was provided uncurated.

Participants in the prospective study were enrolled through a virtual design, were aged roughly 18 to 90 years, and lived in fewer than 30 United States geographic areas. In the prospective study, participants were assigned to cohorts based on the clinical history participants reported in a screening survey and a study questionnaire. ImmuneRACE Cohort 3 recovered participants were defined by two consecutive negative NP/OP PCR tests, healthcare professional clearance, or symptom resolution. In the prospective study, mobile phlebotomists collected whole blood, serum and a nasopharyngeal or oropharyngeal swab from each participant. Prospective study participants could optionally give additional blood draws and questionnaires over a roughly 2-month period. Before DNA extraction, blood samples from the prospective study were shipped at room temperature or frozen. In regard to this clone: Which antigen it targets is not known. Base qualities are not recorded, but no much larger clone differs from it by a single base.

According to the germline V gene, CDR1 reads LGHNA and CDR2 reads YNFKEQ. The CDR3 starts with the cysteine, ends with the phenylalanine, and has 16 residues. Only CDR3 DNA remains: 48 bases, in frame from the first base. V lost 3 bases and J lost 5 bases; the stretch between them is 19 bases long. TCRbeta CDR3 regions were amplified from genomic DNA by means of the immunoSEQ Assay, a bias-controlled multiplex PCR. As for the original processing: The number of nucleated cells in each sample was estimated from the amplification of reference gene primers within the assay. To quantify the absolute abundance of each unique TCRbeta CDR3 rearrangement, sequence reads were collapsed and filtered. Productive Simpson clonality was computed per sample as the square root of Simpson's diversity index over productive rearrangements. This immuneACCESS table, as held by TCRdb, lists in-frame sequences with V and J called but not all clones. Of the missing ones, under half trace to an unresolved V gene in checked studies; the others have no known cause. That table gives V, J and clone size, and the DNA gave D and trimming. Counted in this sample were about 290,000 clones; about nine tenths of them appeared once. The ten largest clones represent 1.7% of the sample.

This sequence uses TRBV4-2 and TRBJ1-2; the D gene identity is not certain. Sequencing was done on a sample of PBMCs or T cells enriched from blood (not recorded which). The TCR originated in a woman in her thirties or forties who had recovered from COVID-19. The CDR3 has the sequence CASSQRARESPYGYTF. Here is the DNA: TGTGCCAGCAGCCAGAGGGCAAGGGAGTCGCCTTATGGCTACACCTTC.